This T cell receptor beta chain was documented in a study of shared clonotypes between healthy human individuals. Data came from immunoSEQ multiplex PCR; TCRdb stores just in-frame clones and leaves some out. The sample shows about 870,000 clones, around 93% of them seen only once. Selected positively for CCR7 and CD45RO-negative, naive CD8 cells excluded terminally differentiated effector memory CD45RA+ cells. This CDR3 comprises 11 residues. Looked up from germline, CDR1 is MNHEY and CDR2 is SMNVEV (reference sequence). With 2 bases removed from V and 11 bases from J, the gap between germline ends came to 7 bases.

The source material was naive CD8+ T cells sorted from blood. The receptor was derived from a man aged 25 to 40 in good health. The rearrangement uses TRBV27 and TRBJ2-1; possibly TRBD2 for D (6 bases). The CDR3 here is CASSLAGKQFF. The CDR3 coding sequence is TGTGCCAGCAGTTTAGCGGGAAAGCAGTTCTTC.